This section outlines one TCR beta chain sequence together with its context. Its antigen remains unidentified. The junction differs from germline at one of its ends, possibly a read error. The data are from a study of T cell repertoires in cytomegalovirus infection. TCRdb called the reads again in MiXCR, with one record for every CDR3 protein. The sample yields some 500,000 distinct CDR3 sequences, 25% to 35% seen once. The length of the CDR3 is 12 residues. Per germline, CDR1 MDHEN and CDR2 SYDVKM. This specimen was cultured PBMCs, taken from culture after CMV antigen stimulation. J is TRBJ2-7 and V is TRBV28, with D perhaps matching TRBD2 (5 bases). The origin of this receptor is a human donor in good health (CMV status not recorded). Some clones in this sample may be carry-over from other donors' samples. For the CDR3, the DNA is TGCGCGACGGTCGGGGTCCTCAGCGAGCAGTACTTC. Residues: CATVGVLSEQYF. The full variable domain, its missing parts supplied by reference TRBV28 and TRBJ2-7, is DVKVTQSSRYLVKRTGEKVFLECVQDMDHENMFWYRQDPGLGLRLIYFSYDVKMKEKGDIPEGYSVSREKKERFSLILESASTNQTSMYLCATVGVLSEQYFGPGTRLTVT.